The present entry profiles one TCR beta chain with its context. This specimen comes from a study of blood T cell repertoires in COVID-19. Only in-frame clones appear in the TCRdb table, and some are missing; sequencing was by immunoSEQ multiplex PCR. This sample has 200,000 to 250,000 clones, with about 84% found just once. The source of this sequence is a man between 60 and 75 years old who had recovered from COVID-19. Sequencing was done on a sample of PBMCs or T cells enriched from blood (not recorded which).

CDR3 nucleotide sequence: TGTGCCAGCAGCTCCCCGGGACAGGGTACGCAGTATTTT. Protein product: CASSSPGQGTQYF. The genes are TRBV11-1 and TRBJ2-3; the match to TRBD1 covers 9 bases. The CDR3 sequence is 13 residues long. Looked up from germline, CDR1 is SGHAT and CDR2 is FQDESV (reference sequence). The V gene end was trimmed by 4 bases and the J gene end by 8 bases; junction bases not matched to a gene: 4.